This T cell receptor beta chain was documented in a study of T cell repertoires in cytomegalovirus infection (dated by TCRdb to the late 2010s). At the level of the whole study: Because public TCR beta signatures pointed to carriage of CMV infection together with the matching HLA type, the HLA type of each donor mattered for the analysis.

The reads were generated on an Illumina HiSeq 1500. Through fastp at Q25 and MiXCR, TCRdb rebuilt clones from the public reads, retaining in-frame beta chains. Rows with a matching CDR3 protein are joined into one entry that keeps the most common DNA and genes. The sample records around 450,000 distinct CDR3 sequences, 30% to 40% of which are singletons. Roughly 13% of the sample belongs to the ten largest clones. CDR1 is given as LNHDA and CDR2 as SQIVND, both from the germline V gene (reference sequence). There are 13 amino acids in the CDR3, from cysteine to phenylalanine inclusive. This entry keeps only the CDR3 DNA: 39 bases, framed from base 1. The germline V end is reduced by 7 bases and the J end by 6 bases; junction bases left unmatched: 9. Findings and caveats that apply to the study as a whole: Cumulative frequency of public TCR beta family members discriminated carriers of CMV infection plus the relevant HLA type in this cohort and an independent roughly 350-donor cohort. The ex vivo response was dominated by HLA-C-restricted CMV-specific TCR beta clonotypes, and the single most frequent clonotype in two of eight donors was supplied by these HLA-C-restricted clonotypes.

A note on this clonotype: Which antigen it targets is not known. No much larger clone is present one base from it, and per-base qualities are unavailable.

The receptor was derived from a human donor in good health (CMV status not recorded). Some clones in this sample may be carry-over from other donors' samples. Material for sequencing was PBMCs. The V gene is TRBV19 and the J gene is TRBJ2-7, with 7 junctional bases fitting TRBD1. The DNA is TGTGCCAGTACTCCACGACAGGGTAGCGAGCAGTACTTC. Translated, this gives CASTPRQGSEQYF.